This record concerns one T cell receptor (beta chain) sequence. In Seattle, patients joined the study during active infection and were tracked longitudinally. CDR3 length: 16 residues. Trimming removed 4 bases from V and 1 base from J; junction bases left unmatched: 7. The V gene's germline CDR1 is SGHRS and CDR2 YFSETQ. The source of the sample is a study of blood T cell repertoires in COVID-19. Study-level information: PBMCs, B-cell-depleted T cells, or T cells were the source of the cDNA or gDNA that made up the material.

Here immunoSEQ multiplex PCR was the method, and the copy in TCRdb shows in-frame clones only, minus some. The table includes approximately 240,000 clones, around nine tenths detected once. The rearrangement joins TRBV5-1 to TRBJ2-4, with 8 bases that match TRBD1. The TCR sequence derives from a young man with COVID-19, enrolled during active disease. Sequencing was performed on peripheral blood. CDR3 bases: TGCGCCAGCAGCGAAACCGGGACAGGCGCCAAAAACATTCAGTACTTC. Its translation: CASSETGTGAKNIQYF.